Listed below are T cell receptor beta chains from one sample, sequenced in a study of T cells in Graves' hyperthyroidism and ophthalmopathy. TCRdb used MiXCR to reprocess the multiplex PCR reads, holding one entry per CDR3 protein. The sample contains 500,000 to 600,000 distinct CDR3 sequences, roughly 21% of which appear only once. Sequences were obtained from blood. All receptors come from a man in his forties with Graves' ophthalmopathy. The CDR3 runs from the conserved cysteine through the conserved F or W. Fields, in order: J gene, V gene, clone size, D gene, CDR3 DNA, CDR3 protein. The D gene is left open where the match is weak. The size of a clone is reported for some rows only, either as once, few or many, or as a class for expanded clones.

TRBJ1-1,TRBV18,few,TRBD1,TGTGCCAGCTCACCGACCGGGACAGGGGGCACTGAAGCTTTCTTT,CASSPTGTGGTEAFF
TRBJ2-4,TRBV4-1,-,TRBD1,TGCGCCAGCAGCCAAGAAGGCTGGACAGGCCCCGTAGCCAAAAACATTCAGTACTTC,CASSQEGWTGPVAKNIQYF
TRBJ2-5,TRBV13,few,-,TGTGCCAGCAGCTTATTATCGGGGGGCTGGGAGACCCAGTACTTC,CASSLLSGGWETQYF
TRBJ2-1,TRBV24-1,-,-,TGTGCCACCAGTGAGGGGACTTACAGTGAGCAGTTCTTC,CATSEGTYSEQFF
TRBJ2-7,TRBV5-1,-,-,TGCGCCAGCAGCTTGGACAGTATGTCCTACGAGCAGTACTTC,CASSLDSMSYEQYF
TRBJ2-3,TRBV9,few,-,TGTGCCAGCAGCGCAGCCGGCCATACAGATACGCAGTATTTT,CASSAAGHTDTQYF
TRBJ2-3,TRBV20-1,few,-,TGCAGTGCGCCGACTAGTAACCCCACAGATACGCAGTATTTT,CSAPTSNPTDTQYF
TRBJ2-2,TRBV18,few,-,TGTGCCAGCTCACAAGGACGGTCGTATAACACCGGGGAGCTGTTTTTT,CASSQGRSYNTGELFF
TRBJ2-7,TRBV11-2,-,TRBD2,TGTGCCAGCAGCCCGGGGACTAGCGGACCGGGACCCCTCTACGAGCAGTACTTC,CASSPGTSGPGPLYEQYF
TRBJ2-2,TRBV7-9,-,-,TGTGCCAGCAGCCCAAGTGGGATTACCACCGGGGAGCTGTTTTTT,CASSPSGITTGELFF
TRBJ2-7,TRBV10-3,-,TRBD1,TGTGCCACGCTCCCACAGGGGGTGGCTTACGAGCAGTACTTC,CATLPQGVAYEQYF
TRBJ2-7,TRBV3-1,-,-,TGTGCCAGCAGCCAATTGGTCAGCGCGGGCCGAAGATACGAGCAGTACTTC,CASSQLVSAGRRYEQYF
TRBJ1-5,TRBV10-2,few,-,TGCGCCAGCAGCGGTTCAGGGGCAGGGGTTGGCAATCAGCCCCAGCATTTT,CASSGSGAGVGNQPQHF
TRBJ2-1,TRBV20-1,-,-,TGCAGTACACTCTGGGGTGAGCAGTTCTTC,CSTLWGEQFF
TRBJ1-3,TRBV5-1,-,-,TGCGCCAGCAGCTCGACAGAGATTGGAAACACCATATATTTT,CASSSTEIGNTIYF
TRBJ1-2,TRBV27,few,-,TGTGCCAGCAGTTTATCCCGGGGGTGGCCCTTTGGCTACACCTTC,CASSLSRGWPFGYTF
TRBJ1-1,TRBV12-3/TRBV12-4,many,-,TGTGCCAGCAACCCAGGTCTGAACACTGAAGCTTTCTTT,CASNPGLNTEAFF
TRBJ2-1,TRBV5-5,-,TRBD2,TGTGCCAGCAGCCAAGCTTTAGCGGGGGGGCCAAATGAGCAGTTCTTC,CASSQALAGGPNEQFF
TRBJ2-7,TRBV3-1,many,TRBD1,TGTGCCAGCAGCCATGGGACAGGGTACGAGCAGTACTTC,CASSHGTGYEQYF
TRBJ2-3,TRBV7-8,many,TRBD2,TGTGCCAGCAGCCGTGGACTAGTGGGAAATCATGGGCAGTATTTT,CASSRGLVGNHGQYF
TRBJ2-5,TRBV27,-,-,TGTGCCAGCAGTCTAACAGGGGGGGTAGAGACCCAGTACTTC,CASSLTGGVETQYF
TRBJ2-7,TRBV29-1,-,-,TGCAGCGTTGAAGGGTACGGGACAAAAGGGTCCTACGAGCAGTACTTC,CSVEGYGTKGSYEQYF
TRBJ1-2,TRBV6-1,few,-,TGTGCCAGCAGTTCCTCCCCTCTCCGGGACGCAAGAGAGAGACCAAACTATGGCTACACCTTC,CASSSSPLRDARERPNYGYTF
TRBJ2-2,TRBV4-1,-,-,TGCGCCAGCAGGGCTGTGAGTGGCACCGGGGAGCTGTTTTTT,CASRAVSGTGELFF
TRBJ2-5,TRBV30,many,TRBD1,TGTGCCTGGACAGGAACCGGACAGGGGAAAGAGACCCAGTACTTC,CAWTGTGQGKETQYF
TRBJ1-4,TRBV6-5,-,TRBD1,TGTGCCAGCAGTTACTCGAGACAGGGGAGTGAAAAACTGTTTTTT,CASSYSRQGSEKLFF
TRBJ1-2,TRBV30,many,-,TGTGCCTGGAGTGTTCGGGCAGCTGGCTACACCTTC,CAWSVRAAGYTF
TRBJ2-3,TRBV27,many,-,TGTGCCAGCAGACTAAACAGGGTCCCAGATACGCAGTATTTT,CASRLNRVPDTQYF
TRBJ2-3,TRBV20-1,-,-,TGCAGTGCTCCCCGCCCCAGCACAGATACGCAGTATTTT,CSAPRPSTDTQYF
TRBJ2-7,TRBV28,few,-,TGTGCCAGCAGTTTAATAGCGAAAGAGCAGTACTTC,CASSLIAKEQYF
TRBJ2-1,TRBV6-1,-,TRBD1,TGTGCCAGCAGTGCCTCCCGGACAGGGTACAATGAGCAGTTCTTC,CASSASRTGYNEQFF
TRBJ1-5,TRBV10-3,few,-,TGTGCCATCAGTGATAGGGATGGTCAGCCCCAGCATTTT,CAISDRDGQPQHF
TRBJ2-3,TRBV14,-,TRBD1,TGTGCCAGCAGCCGATTGACAGGGTTAAGGCAGGATACGCAGTATTTT,CASSRLTGLRQDTQYF
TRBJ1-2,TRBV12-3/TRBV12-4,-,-,TGTGCCAGCAGTTTGGGGGGGGGGTACTATGGCTACACCTTC,CASSLGGGYYGYTF
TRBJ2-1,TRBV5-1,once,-,TGCGCCAGCAGCTTACAGGGTAACAATGAGCAGTTCTTC,CASSLQGNNEQFF
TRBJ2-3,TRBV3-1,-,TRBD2,TGTGCCAGCAGCCAAGTGGGGGGGGCAGATACGCAGTATTTT,CASSQVGGADTQYF